Listed below are T cell receptor beta chains from one sample, sequenced in a study of blood T cell repertoires in COVID-19. Only in-frame clones appear in the TCRdb table, and some are missing; sequencing was by immunoSEQ multiplex PCR. The data show roughly 180,000 clones, over 70% seen once. Sample: peripheral blood. Receptors originate from a woman between 40 and 55 years old with COVID-19, enrolled during active disease. CDR3s include the opening cysteine and the closing phenylalanine or tryptophan. The D gene is left open where the match is weak. Expanded clones are given a class, and other clones once, few, many or no size at all.

clone size | D gene | J gene | V gene | CDR3 DNA | CDR3 protein
. | TRBD2 | TRBJ2-7 | TRBV5-4 | TGTGCCAGCAGTGGACTAGCGGGGGACTACGAGCAGTACTTC | CASSGLAGDYEQYF
. | . | TRBJ1-5 | TRBV4-1 | TGCGCCAGCAGCCAAGAAAGCGGGTATCAGCCCCAGCATTTT | CASSQESGYQPQHF
once | . | TRBJ1-2 | TRBV15 | TGTGCCACCAGCGTCCGGGGTGCGGATGGCTACACCTTC | CATSVRGADGYTF
few | . | TRBJ1-4 | TRBV28 | TGTGCCAGCAGGCCGGGGGTTAATGAAAAACTGTTTTTT | CASRPGVNEKLFF
. | TRBD2 | TRBJ2-1 | TRBV28 | TGTGCCAGCAGCCACTCTTCCGGGACTAGCGATGAGCAGTTCTTC | CASSHSSGTSDEQFF
. | . | TRBJ1-4 | TRBV3-1/TRBV3-2 | TGTGCCAGCAGCCCGCGACAGCCCGCAGCTAATGAAAAACTGTTTTTT | CASSPRQPAANEKLFF
. | . | TRBJ2-7 | TRBV19 | TGTGCCAGTAGTATCGCAGGGTTCTCCTACGAGCAGTACTTC | CASSIAGFSYEQYF
. | . | TRBJ2-7 | TRBV9 | TGTGCCAGCAGCGTAGAGGGGCCCTCCGGCTACGAGCAGTACTTC | CASSVEGPSGYEQYF
many | TRBD2 | TRBJ2-7 | TRBV7-2 | TGTGCCAGCAGCTTACGAGCGGGGGGGCTGGCCTACGAGCAGTACTTC | CASSLRAGGLAYEQYF
once | . | TRBJ2-1 | TRBV5-1 | TGCGCCAGCAGCTTCTTACAGGGAAAGGGGCCCAATGAGCAGTTCTTC | CASSFLQGKGPNEQFF
few | . | TRBJ1-1 | TRBV5-4 | TGTGCCAGCAGCTTGGGGGGGACATCTGAAGCTTTCTTT | CASSLGGTSEAFF
. | TRBD1 | TRBJ1-4 | TRBV6-5 | TGTGCCAGCACCGATGGACAGGGGTGGGAAAAACTGTTTTTT | CASTDGQGWEKLFF
few | . | TRBJ1-2 | TRBV10-1 | TGCGCCAGCCGCGGGACCTCCGGGGGCTACACCTTC | CASRGTSGGYTF
. | TRBD1 | TRBJ2-5 | TRBV5-1 | TGCGCCAGCAGCTTGGGGAGGCGGACAGGGGGCTTGAAGACCCAGTACTTC | CASSLGRRTGGLKTQYF
. | . | TRBJ1-1 | TRBV27 | TGTGCCAGCAGTCGGACCCTTGACAGGCAAGCTTTCTTT | CASSRTLDRQAFF
. | TRBD1 | TRBJ2-7 | TRBV3-1/TRBV3-2 | TGTGCCAGCAGCCAAGGGACAGGGAACCCCTACGAGCAGTACTTC | CASSQGTGNPYEQYF
. | TRBD1 | TRBJ1-1 | TRBV5-4 | TGTGCCAGCAGCTTGGACAGGGGACTCACTCGGGCGGTGAACACTGAAGCTTTCTTT | CASSLDRGLTRAVNTEAFF
. | . | TRBJ2-6 | TRBV3-1/TRBV3-2 | TGTGCCAGCAGCCAGTCACAGGGCAGGGTATCTGGCGGGGCCAACGTCCTGACTTTC | CASSQSQGRVSGGANVLTF
. | . | TRBJ2-3 | TRBV5-8 | TGTGCCAGCAGCCGACAGGCCCAAACCGGGACAGATACGCAGTATTTT | CASSRQAQTGTDTQYF
. | TRBD1 | TRBJ2-5 | TRBV9 | TGTGCCAGCAGCCCACACGGGACAGGGCAAGAGACCCAGTACTTC | CASSPHGTGQETQYF
. | . | TRBJ2-5 | TRBV3-1/TRBV3-2 | TGTGCCAGCAGCCAAGTTTACGGGGGAGAGACCCAGTACTTC | CASSQVYGGETQYF
. | . | TRBJ1-2 | TRBV24-1 | TGTGCCACCAGTCCGACAGCCCTCTATGGCTACACCTTC | CATSPTALYGYTF
. | TRBD1 | TRBJ1-4 | TRBV9 | TGTGCCAGCAGCGTACAGGGGGCTGGGGAAAAACTGTTTTTT | CASSVQGAGEKLFF
. | TRBD1 | TRBJ2-1 | TRBV7-8 | TGTGCCAGCAGCTTAGTAAACCGGGACAGGGTCTACAATGAGCAGTTCTTC | CASSLVNRDRVYNEQFF
. | . | TRBJ2-7 | TRBV19 | TGTGCCAGTAGTACTAGCTCTTATAATACCTACGAGCAGTACTTC | CASSTSSYNTYEQYF
. | TRBD1 | TRBJ2-5 | TRBV28 | TGTGCCAGCAGTCAACGGACAGGGCGAAAGACCCAGTACTTC | CASSQRTGRKTQYF
. | TRBD1 | TRBJ2-1 | TRBV19 | TGTGCCAGTAGTAGCACCCGGGGACAGGGCTCCTACAATGAGCAGTTCTTC | CASSSTRGQGSYNEQFF
. | . | TRBJ2-7 | TRBV27 | TGTGCCAGCAGTTCAAGGAGAGGGAACTCCTACGAGCAGTACTTC | CASSSRRGNSYEQYF
. | . | TRBJ1-1 | TRBV25-1 | TGTGCCAGCAGTGAATTCCACAGCGAAGCTTTCTTT | CASSEFHSEAFF
. | . | TRBJ2-7 | TRBV24-1 | TGTGCCACCAGTGATTCCACTTATGAGCAGTACTTC | CATSDSTYEQYF
. | . | TRBJ2-3 | TRBV12-5 | TGTGCTAGTGGTCCCCCGGCGGTAGAAAGAGATACGCAGTATTTT | CASGPPAVERDTQYF
. | . | TRBJ1-1 | TRBV19 | TGTGCCAGTACTCAAACTGGGACTGACACTGAAGCTTTCTTT | CASTQTGTDTEAFF
. | TRBD2 | TRBJ2-2 | TRBV10-2 | TGCGCCAGCAGTGAACTAGCGGGGACCGGGGAGCTGTTTTTT | CASSELAGTGELFF
once | . | TRBJ1-1 | TRBV29-1 | TGCAGCGTTGAAAGGCGTGGCTTAGGGGGCACTGAAGCTTTCTTT | CSVERRGLGGTEAFF
few | . | TRBJ2-5 | TRBV7-9 | TGTGCCACCCTTCAAGAGACCCAGTACTTC | CATLQETQYF
. | . | TRBJ1-1 | TRBV27 | TGTGCCAGCCGTGACCCAGGGATAACTGAAGCTTTCTTT | CASRDPGITEAFF
few | TRBD1 | TRBJ1-5 | TRBV3-1/TRBV3-2 | TGTGCCAGCAGCCAGGGGGGGACAGGGGCTGGTCAGCCCCAGCATTTT | CASSQGGTGAGQPQHF
. | . | TRBJ1-5 | TRBV6-5 | TGTGCCAGCAGTTACTCGCGCCAAAACGGCAATCAGCCCCAGCATTTT | CASSYSRQNGNQPQHF
. | . | TRBJ2-5 | TRBV5-4 | TGTGCCAGCAGCTTACGACAGCAAGAGACCCAGTACTTC | CASSLRQQETQYF
. | . | TRBJ2-7 | TRBV27 | TGTGCCAGCAGCCAAGGAGGGGAGCAGTACTTC | CASSQGGEQYF
. | . | TRBJ1-2 | TRBV13 | TGTGCCAGCAGCTACGGACAGAGAAACTATGGCTACACCTTC | CASSYGQRNYGYTF
. | TRBD1 | TRBJ2-5 | TRBV6-5 | TGTGCCAGCGGCAGGGGGCCAGAAGAGACCCAGTACTTC | CASGRGPEETQYF
. | TRBD2 | TRBJ2-4 | TRBV19 | TGTGCCAGTAACTCCCTAGCGGGAGGGGGGGGAAACATTCAGTACTTC | CASNSLAGGGGNIQYF
. | . | TRBJ2-1 | TRBV28 | TGTGCCAGCAGTTTCCGGGGCTACAATGAGCAGTTCTTC | CASSFRGYNEQFF
. | . | TRBJ1-5 | TRBV5-1 | TGCGCCAGCAGCTTGGACGGGAGGCAGCCCCAGCATTTT | CASSLDGRQPQHF
. | . | TRBJ1-4 | TRBV5-1 | TGCGCCAGCAGCTTGGGGATTGGGACACCAAGAAATGAAAAACTGTTTTTT | CASSLGIGTPRNEKLFF
. | . | TRBJ1-5 | TRBV6-5 | TGTGCCAGCAGTTACTCGTCAGGGAGGGGGCAGCCCCAGCATTTT | CASSYSSGRGQPQHF
. | . | TRBJ1-1 | TRBV5-1 | TGCGCCAGCAGCGTACAGATGAACACTGAAGCTTTCTTT | CASSVQMNTEAFF
. | TRBD2 | TRBJ2-7 | TRBV5-1 | TGCGCCAGCAGCGATCTGACTAGCGGGAGCGGGAGGCAGTACTTC | CASSDLTSGSGRQYF
few | TRBD2 | TRBJ2-1 | TRBV7-8 | TGTGCCAGCAGCTCGGGACTAGCGGATAGCTCCTACAATGAGCAGTTCTTC | CASSSGLADSSYNEQFF
. | . | TRBJ1-5 | TRBV7-6 | TGTGCCAGCAGTTCAGCTGGGGGGGTGGGTCAGCCCCAGCATTTT | CASSSAGGVGQPQHF
. | . | TRBJ2-7 | TRBV2 | TGTGCCAGCTGCGTCGACGGGGGGCCCTTGCACGAGCAGTACTTC | CASCVDGGPLHEQYF
. | . | TRBJ2-7 | TRBV28 | TGTGCCAGCAACCCGAGTTGGGGGCGGTACGAGCAGTACTTC | CASNPSWGRYEQYF
once | TRBD1 | TRBJ2-7 | TRBV10-1 | TGCGCCAGCAGGAAGGGGGCTACTCGTTACGAGCAGTACTTC | CASRKGATRYEQYF
. | TRBD1 | TRBJ1-2 | TRBV5-1 | TGCGCCAGCAGCTTCGGACAGGGGAATGGCTACACCTTC | CASSFGQGNGYTF
. | . | TRBJ1-1 | TRBV12-3/TRBV12-4 | TGTGCCAGCAGTCTCTTCGGCGGGACTGAAGCTTTCTTT | CASSLFGGTEAFF